These 11 T cell receptor beta chains were all obtained from the same sample, sequenced in a study of blood T cell repertoires in COVID-19. Using immunoSEQ multiplex PCR, the repertoire was profiled, and TCRdb retains in-frame clones only, with some absent. The data contain around 350,000 clones, around 86% of them singletons. The sample taken for sequencing was peripheral blood. Source of these receptors: a human donor in a cohort sampled during active COVID-19.

The chain has TRBV28 and TRBJ1-4; D may be TRBD1 (5 bases). The germline CDR1 and CDR2 sequences are MDHEN and SYDVKM. V lost 4 bases and J 1 base, leaving 10 bases between the germline ends. The CDR3 length is 15 residues. Here the CDR3 reads CASSSYQGTNEKLFF. CDR3 coding DNA: TGTGCCAGCAGTTCTTACCAGGGAACTAATGAAAAACTGTTTTTT. Full variable domain (missing parts from reference TRBV28 and TRBJ1-4): DVKVTQSSRYLVKRTGEKVFLECVQDMDHENMFWYRQDPGLGLRLIYFSYDVKMKEKGDIPEGYSVSREKKERFSLILESASTNQTSMYLCASSSYQGTNEKLFFGSGTQLSVL.

In DNA, the CDR3 is TGTGCCAGCAGCGTGACAGGGCGTTATGAAAAACTGTTTTTT. This gives the protein CASSVTGRYEKLFF. V and J are TRBV2 and TRBJ1-4; 7 bases fit TRBD1. Germline CDR1 is SNHLY and CDR2 is FYNNEI. The CDR3 is 14 amino acids. V shed 6 bases and J 6 bases; nucleotides not matched to a gene: 7.

V gene TRBV18 combines with J gene TRBJ2-3; TRBD1 aligns across 7 bases. V was clipped by 4 bases and J by 4 bases; unmatched bases: 8. The CDR3 length is 15 residues. Germline lookup yields CDR1 KGHSH and CDR2 LQKENI. The CDR3 DNA sequence: TGTGCCAGCTCACTTACCACAGGGGCGGCAGATACGCAGTATTTT. This gives the protein CASSLTTGAADTQYF. Together with reference TRBV18 and TRBJ2-3, the CDR3 gives the full variable domain: NAGVMQNPRHLVRRRGQEARLRCSPMKGHSHVYWYRQLPEEGLKFMVYLQKENIIDESGMPKERFSAEFPKEGPSILRIQQVVRGDSAAYFCASSLTTGAADTQYFGPGTRLTVL.

This clone was found a few times. The junction departs from the called germline gene at one end, perhaps through a read error. The chain links TRBV2 to TRBJ2-7, with TRBD1 matching 9 bases. The CDR3 length is 14 residues. Germline-derived CDR1 and CDR2 are SNHLY and FYNNEI. The CDR3 DNA reads TGTGCCAGCAGTGAATCGGGGACAGGGCCCCTTCTGGTCTTC. Protein sequence: CASSESGTGPLLVF.

V is TRBV3-1 (or the pseudogene TRBV3-2) and J is TRBJ2-5; D ambiguous. Trimming took 2 bases from V and 4 from J, leaving 20 bases between them. CDR3 size: 17 residues. Germline V lookup: CDR1 LGHDT, CDR2 YNNKEL (reference sequence). The CDR3 loop reads CASSQPELPRYVETQYF. The CDR3 nucleotides read TGTGCCAGCAGCCAACCCGAGCTCCCCCGTTATGTAGAGACCCAGTACTTC.

The sample holds many counts of this clone. The rearrangement joins TRBV30 to TRBJ2-2; D remains unclear. V dropped 2 bases and J dropped 2 bases, with 12 bases sitting between them. From germline, CDR1 is GTSNPN and CDR2 SVGIG (reference sequence). This CDR3 has 15 amino acids. The CDR3 region has the DNA TGTGCCTGGAGTCTAGGTGACCGTAACACCGGGGAGCTGTTTTTT. As protein: CAWSLGDRNTGELFF.

The CDR3 region has the DNA TGTGCCAGCAGCCAAGAGGTCACAGGGGTTTCCCGAAAAAACATTCAGTACTTC. It yields the protein CASSQEVTGVSRKNIQYF. The rearrangement links TRBV3-1 (or the pseudogene TRBV3-2) to TRBJ2-4; 7 positions match TRBD1. CDR3 size: 18 residues. V lost 0 bases, J lost 4 bases, and 12 bases stayed unmatched. CDR1 is LGHDT and CDR2 is YNNKEL in the germline V gene (reference sequence).

The J gene is TRBJ1-6, the V gene TRBV2; possible D gene TRBD1, 6 bases. The germline V gene has CDR1 SNHLY and CDR2 FYNNEI. V lost 6 bases, J lost 8 bases, and 17 bases lay in between. This CDR3 comprises 15 residues. CDR3 in DNA: TGTGCCAGCAGAGAAAACAGGGCCGGCGATTCACCCCTCCACTTT. Protein product: CASRENRAGDSPLHF.

V is TRBV6-1 and J is TRBJ1-5; D is unclear. CDR3 length: 15 amino acids. Per the germline V gene, CDR1 is MNHNS and CDR2 is SASEGT. Trimming cost V 2 bases and J 3 bases, with 11 bases left between them. In DNA, the CDR3 is TGTGCCAGCAGTGAATCGGGGTACTACAATCAGCCCCAGCATTTT. It yields the protein CASSESGYYNQPQHF.

This clone was counted once. The V and J genes are TRBV28 and TRBJ1-5, with TRBD1 as a possible D gene (6 bases). The V end was cut by 3 bases, the J end by 9 bases, with 21 bases between. This CDR3 contains 16 residues. Germline V lookup: CDR1 MDHEN, CDR2 SYDVKM. CDR3 residues: CASSFRSYRVLPPQHF. DNA for the CDR3: TGTGCCAGCAGTTTTCGATCTTACAGGGTATTACCGCCCCAGCATTTT.

This chain uses TRBV27 with TRBJ2-7; maybe TRBD2 (6 bases). This CDR3 has 11 amino acids. V dropped 7 bases and J dropped 6 bases, with 10 bases sitting between them. CDR1 MNHEY and CDR2 SMNVEV come from the germline V gene (reference sequence). The CDR3 loop is CASTSGAEQYF. For the CDR3, the DNA is TGTGCCAGCACCTCGGGAGCCGAGCAGTACTTC.